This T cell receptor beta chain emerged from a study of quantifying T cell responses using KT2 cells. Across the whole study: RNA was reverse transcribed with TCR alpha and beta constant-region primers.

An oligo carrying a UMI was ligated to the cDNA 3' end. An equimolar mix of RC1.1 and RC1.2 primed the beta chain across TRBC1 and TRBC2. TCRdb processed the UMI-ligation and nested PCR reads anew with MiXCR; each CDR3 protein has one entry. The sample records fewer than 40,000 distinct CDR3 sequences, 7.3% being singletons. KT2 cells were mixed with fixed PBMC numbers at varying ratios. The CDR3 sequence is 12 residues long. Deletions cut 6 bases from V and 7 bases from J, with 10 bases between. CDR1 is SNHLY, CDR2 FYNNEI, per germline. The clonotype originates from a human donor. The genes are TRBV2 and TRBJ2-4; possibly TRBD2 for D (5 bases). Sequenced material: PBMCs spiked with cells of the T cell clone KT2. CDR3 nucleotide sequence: TGTGCCAGCAGCCGCGGGTCTAACATTCAGTACTTC. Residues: CASSRGSNIQYF.